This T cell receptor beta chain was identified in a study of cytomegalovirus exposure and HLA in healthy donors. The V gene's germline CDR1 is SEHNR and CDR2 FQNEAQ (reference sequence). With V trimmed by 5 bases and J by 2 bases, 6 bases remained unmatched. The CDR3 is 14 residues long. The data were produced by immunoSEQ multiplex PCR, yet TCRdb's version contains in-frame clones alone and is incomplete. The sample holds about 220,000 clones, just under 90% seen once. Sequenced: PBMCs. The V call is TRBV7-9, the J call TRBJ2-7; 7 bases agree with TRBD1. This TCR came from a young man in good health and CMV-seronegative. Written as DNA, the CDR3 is TGTGCCAGCAGCCCAAGGGACAGAACCTACGAGCAGTACTTC. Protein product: CASSPRDRTYEQYF.